Reported below is one TCR beta chain. The source of the sample is a study of blood T cells in healthy people across ages. A second roughly 7 to 11 cycle PCR used barcoded and J-beta primers. TCRdb re-called the 5' RACE reads through MiXCR, storing one row per CDR3 protein. The sample holds 1.5 million to 2 million distinct CDR3 sequences, 40% to 55% seen once. Trimming at V came to 0 bases and at J to 7 bases, leaving 7 bases not matched to a gene. From germline, CDR1 is SGHRS and CDR2 YFSETQ. CDR3 length equals 15 residues. No fewer than 7 million PBMCs went into each sample. Each sample provided at least 6 micrograms of extracted total RNA.

The sample was blood. V and J are TRBV5-1 and TRBJ2-1; 7 bases align to TRBD1. The clonotype comes from a woman aged 40 to 50 in good health. CDR3 in amino acids: CASSLGDRTLNEQFF. The CDR3 bases are TGCGCCAGCAGCTTGGGGGACAGAACGTTAAATGAGCAGTTCTTC.